This TCR beta chain was sequenced for a study of T cells after posttransplantation cyclophosphamide. TCRdb keeps only in-frame clones here, not all; method: immunoSEQ multiplex PCR. Of tens of thousands of clones in the sample, almost 75% were seen once. A note on this clone: What it binds is not known.

This CDR3 region has 14 residues. The V gene's germline CDR1 is SGHRS and CDR2 YFSETQ. V shed 2 bases, J shed 6 bases, and the junction held 5 bases outside the gene matches. Points from the study as a whole: Tissue-infiltrating T cells from skin or gut overlapped little with blood T cells.

On the day of bone marrow donation, the related graft donor provided peripheral blood. This receptor was obtained from an older woman in good health, CMV-negative, and a related stem cell transplant donor. V and J are TRBV5-1 and TRBJ2-7, with 10 bases lining up with TRBD2. Sequencing was performed on memory CD4+ T cells sorted from PBMCs. The CDR3 is CASSLGLAAPEQYF. The DNA of the CDR3 is TGCGCCAGCAGCTTAGGACTAGCGGCCCCCGAGCAGTACTTC.